This TCR beta chain was identified during a study of cytomegalovirus exposure and HLA in healthy donors. CDR1 and CDR2 (germline): SGHAT, FQNNGV. This CDR3 spans 18 amino acids. V lost 0 bases and J lost 2; bases outside the gene matches: 5. The protocol was immunoSEQ multiplex PCR, while the TCRdb copy is restricted to in-frame clones and leaves out a portion. The sample consists of 130,000 to 150,000 clones, approximately 86% of them appearing once. Sequenced material: PBMCs. The chain has TRBV11-2 and TRBJ2-1; 12 bases are a match to TRBD2. This sequence was found in a woman aged 18-30 years in good health and CMV-seropositive. The CDR3 sequence is CASSLDRLAGAPYNEQFF. The CDR3 DNA sequence: TGTGCCAGCAGCTTAGACCGACTAGCGGGAGCCCCCTACAATGAGCAGTTCTTC.